This TCR beta chain is drawn from a study of blood T cell repertoires in COVID-19. Libraries were prepared by immunoSEQ multiplex PCR; TCRdb keeps only in-frame clonotypes and omits some of them. This sample has 350,000 to 450,000 clones, with about 89% found just once. Cohort placement rested on clinical history that participants reported themselves. A PCR-confirmed or clinician-diagnosed COVID-19 case had contacted exposed participants within 2 weeks of entry. Unmatched junction bases numbered 5, after V lost 2 bases and J lost 7 bases. The CDR3 runs to 15 residues. Germline CDR1 reads GTSNPN; CDR2 reads SVGIG (reference sequence).

The TCR was taken from a woman between 40 and 50 years old who had been exposed to COVID-19. J is TRBJ2-1 and V is TRBV30; 13 bases match TRBD2. The material sequenced was PBMCs or T cells enriched from blood (not recorded which). DNA of the CDR3: TGTGCCTGGAGTCACGGGACTAGCGGGATAAATGAGCAGTTCTTC. This encodes CAWSHGTSGINEQFF.